Following are 29 T cell receptor beta chains from one sample sequenced in a study of radiation and T cells in renal cell carcinoma. Profiling relied on immunoSEQ multiplex PCR, and the TCRdb table lists in-frame clones only, not all of them. The sample shows some 150,000 clones, 70% to 90% of them seen only once. Time point given: baseline pretreatment blood. Described treatment: 15 Gy SBRT to primary tumor, nephrectomy 4 weeks later. Sequenced material: blood, taken from a patient whose treatment included radiotherapy and nephrectomy. The source of these receptors is a woman aged 45-60 years with renal cell carcinoma.

The genes are TRBV9 and TRBJ2-3; no firm D call. The CDR3 sequence is 15 residues long. V lost 3 bases, J lost 0 bases, and 11 bases lay in between. Germline V gives CDR1 SGDLS, CDR2 YYNGEE. In DNA, the CDR3 is TGTGCCAGCAGCGCCCGGCTAGGTAGCACAGATACGCAGTATTTT. It yields the protein CASSARLGSTDTQYF.

The chain combines TRBV28 with TRBJ1-5, with D possibly TRBD1 on 6 matching bases. The CDR3 length is 15 residues. V shed 7 bases and J shed 5 bases, with 18 bases lying between them. Germline V gene lookup returns CDR1 MDHEN and CDR2 SYDVKM. The CDR3 loop is CASITTGLPYQPQHF. The CDR3 DNA reads as TGTGCCAGCATCACGACAGGTCTACCTTATCAGCCCCAGCATTTT.

J is TRBJ2-2 and V is TRBV9; D unresolved. V was clipped by 0 bases and J by 5 bases, with 5 bases between them. The CDR3 has 13 amino acids. Per the germline V gene, CDR1 is SGDLS and CDR2 is YYNGEE. The CDR3, as DNA: TGTGCCAGCAGCGTAGATGGTACCGGGGAGCTGTTTTTT. Protein sequence: CASSVDGTGELFF.

The J gene is TRBJ1-2, the V gene TRBV6-1; the D is unclear. V lost 2 bases, J lost 6 bases, and 13 bases lay in between. This CDR3 is 14 amino acids long. The germline V gene encodes CDR1 MNHNS and CDR2 SASEGT. As DNA, the CDR3 is TGTGCCAGCAGTGAATTTGGGGAGGGTGATGGCTACACCTTC. It encodes CASSEFGEGDGYTF.

The V and J genes are TRBV30 and TRBJ1-2; maybe TRBD1 (6 bases). The germline V gene encodes CDR1 GTSNPN and CDR2 SVGIG (reference sequence). The CDR3 consists of 15 residues. The V and J ends lost 5 bases and 0 bases respectively, with 16 bases between them. CDR3 sequence (DNA): TGTGCCTGGGGGGGCGGCAGGGCCGCTAACTATGGCTACACCTTC. Its protein is CAWGGGRAANYGYTF.

The rearrangement links TRBV7-9 to TRBJ1-5; weak D call: TRBD1 (5 bases). CDR1 and CDR2 from the germline V gene are SEHNR and FQNEAQ (reference sequence). The V end was cut by 5 bases, the J end by 7 bases, with 15 bases between. This CDR3 has 14 amino acids. For the CDR3, the DNA is TGTGCCAGCAGCCAGGGTGGGATAGGACAGCCCCAGCATTTT. It translates to CASSQGGIGQPQHF.

The V gene is TRBV18, the J gene TRBJ1-4; perhaps TRBD1 as D (6 bases). V lost 1 base and J lost 5, with 11 bases in between. Germline-derived CDR1 and CDR2 are KGHSH and LQKENI. The CDR3 runs to 15 residues. The CDR3 spells CASSPQTGTNEKLFF. CDR3 sequence (DNA): TGTGCCAGCTCACCACAGACAGGAACGAATGAAAAACTGTTTTTT.

The CDR3 sequence: CAWDRAMNTEAFF. DNA for the CDR3: TGTGCCTGGGACAGGGCCATGAACACTGAAGCTTTCTTT. The rearrangement joins TRBV30 to TRBJ1-1; 7 bases align to TRBD1. Trimming at V came to 5 bases and at J to 0 bases, leaving 3 bases not matched to a gene. This CDR3 region has 13 residues. In germline, CDR1 is GTSNPN, CDR2 SVGIG (reference sequence).

The CDR3 DNA is TGTGCCAGCAGCTTAACAGGGGATCATGGCTACACCTTC. Protein product: CASSLTGDHGYTF. The chain employs TRBV11-3 and TRBJ1-2; 7 bases agree with TRBD1. After removal of 2 bases from V and 6 bases from J, the junction contained 3 bases not matched to a gene. Germline assignment: CDR1 SGHNT and CDR2 YENEEA. This CDR3 has 13 residues.

The sample holds a few counts of this clone. The V gene is TRBV5-1, the J gene TRBJ1-1; unclear D gene. Trimming removed 3 bases from V and 0 bases from J, with 12 bases in between. Germline CDR1 SGHRS, CDR2 YFSETQ. The CDR3 covers 15 residues. The CDR3 reads CASSYNSLLNTEAFF. The DNA for the CDR3 is TGCGCCAGCAGCTACAATTCCCTTCTGAACACTGAAGCTTTCTTT. Supplemented by reference TRBV5-1 and TRBJ1-1, the full variable domain reads KAGVTQTPRYLIKTRGQQVTLSCSPISGHRSVSWYQQTPGQGLQFLFEYFSETQRNKGNFPGRFSGRQFSNSRSEMNVSTLELGDSALYLCASSYNSLLNTEAFFGQGTRLTVV.

Only one count was recorded for this clone. The chain is built from TRBV30 and TRBJ1-5, with D unclear. CDR3 size: 14 residues. From germline, CDR1 is GTSNPN and CDR2 SVGIG (reference sequence). Trimming left V 0 bases short and J 7 bases short, with 13 bases between. Here the CDR3 DNA reads TGTGCCTGGAGTGTATTTGGGGTACGCCAGCCCCAGCATTTT. Its protein product is CAWSVFGVRQPQHF.

The CDR3 region has the DNA TGTGCCAGCACCCCGGTCTCGGGCTACACCTTC. Encoded protein: CASTPVSGYTF. This sequence joins TRBV2 and TRBJ1-2; D gene ambiguous. Trimming stripped 7 bases from V and 8 bases from J, with 11 bases between. Germline V gives CDR1 SNHLY, CDR2 FYNNEI. The CDR3 is 11 residues long.

The chain joins TRBV5-1 to TRBJ2-7, with 8 bases matching TRBD1. The germline CDR1 and CDR2 sequences are SGHRS and YFSETQ. Trimming at V came to 5 bases and at J to 7 bases, leaving 8 bases not matched to a gene. There are 13 residues in the CDR3. In DNA, the CDR3 is TGCGCCAGCAGTTCCAATACAGGGGGTGAGCAGTACTTC. As protein: CASSSNTGGEQYF.

The CDR3 nucleotides are TGTGCCAGCAGCTTAGGGTTTAGTGAAGCTTTCTTT. As protein: CASSLGFSEAFF. The chain is built from TRBV7-9 and TRBJ1-1; D remains ambiguous. Trimming removed 1 base at V and 7 bases at J, with 7 bases between. Per germline, CDR1 SEHNR and CDR2 FQNEAQ (reference sequence). The CDR3 loop spans 12 amino acids.

This clone has a single count. This rearrangement joins TRBV6-5 to TRBJ1-1; 9 bases fit TRBD1. V dropped 7 bases and J dropped 4; count of bases not matched to a gene: 4. The CDR3 has 13 amino acids. Per the germline V gene, CDR1 is MNHEY and CDR2 is SVGAGI. This CDR3 is CASTATGGTEAFF. The CDR3 DNA reads TGTGCCAGCACTGCGACAGGGGGCACTGAAGCTTTCTTT.

The chain carries TRBV6-5 and TRBJ2-7; TRBD1 is a possible D gene (6 bases). The CDR3 has 13 amino acids. Germline CDR1 is MNHEY and CDR2 is SVGAGI. V lost 9 bases and J 3 bases, leaving 15 bases between the germline ends. The CDR3 DNA sequence: TGTGCCAGTGCCAACAGGGATCGCTACGAGCAGTACTTC. It translates to CASANRDRYEQYF.

This chain joins TRBV10-2 and TRBJ2-7; either TRBD1 or TRBD2 may supply D (7 bases each). Germline V gives CDR1 WSHSY, CDR2 SAAADI. Trimming left V 5 bases short and J 5 bases short, with 22 bases between. CDR3 size: 16 residues. The chain's CDR3 is CASSTGGIRDRDEQYF. In nucleotides, the CDR3 is TGCGCCAGCAGTACGGGGGGTATAAGGGACAGAGACGAGCAGTACTTC.

The chain employs TRBV27 and TRBJ1-5, with TRBD1 as a possible D gene (5 bases). The CDR3 covers 15 residues. The ends were cut back, 7 bases at V and 7 bases at J, with 20 bases in the middle. CDR1 is MNHEY and CDR2 is SMNVEV in the germline V gene (reference sequence). The CDR3, as DNA: TGTGCCAGCAAACTGTTAGGCGGGGGATACCAGCCCCAGCATTTT. It encodes CASKLLGGGYQPQHF.

V and J are TRBV6-6 and TRBJ1-4; D uncertain. CDR1 and CDR2 (germline): MNHNY, SVGAGI (reference sequence). This CDR3 is 11 amino acids long. Between the trimmed V and J ends, which lost 4 bases and 8 bases, there was a span of 5 bases. The CDR3 protein is CASSSAEKLFF. The CDR3 coding sequence is TGTGCCAGCAGTTCTGCCGAAAAACTGTTTTTT.

This clone was recorded only once. This chain uses TRBV6-5 with TRBJ2-7; D gene uncertain. Germline V CDR1 and CDR2: MNHEY, SVGAGI. This CDR3 region has 12 residues. V was cut by 7 bases and J by 12 bases, with 19 bases left in between. CDR3 sequence (DNA): TGTGCCAGCACCCCTCCCCGACTGGGCGTGTACTTC. The encoded protein is CASTPPRLGVYF.

The chain links TRBV7-9 to TRBJ1-2; D is uncertain. V lost 5 bases and J 2 bases, leaving 15 bases between the germline ends. The CDR3 is 15 amino acids. Germline V lookup: CDR1 SEHNR, CDR2 FQNEAQ (reference sequence). The CDR3 sequence is CASSPGVAQNYGYTF. The DNA of the CDR3 is TGTGCCAGCAGCCCCGGGGTCGCGCAAAACTATGGCTACACCTTC.

The chain carries TRBV4-3 and TRBJ2-2, with unresolved D. CDR3 length: 14 amino acids. CDR1 and CDR2 (germline): LGHNA, YSLEER. V was shortened by 1 base and J by 7 bases, with 10 bases between the two germline ends. The DNA of the CDR3 is TGCGCCAGCAGCCAAGTTTTGTTTGTCGGGGAGCTGTTTTTT. Translated, it gives CASSQVLFVGELFF.

The chain joins TRBV25-1 to TRBJ2-7; D gene ambiguous. V lost 1 base, J lost 1 base, and 11 bases lay in between. Germline V gives CDR1 MGHDK, CDR2 SYGVNS. This CDR3 has 15 residues. The CDR3 DNA sequence: TGTGCCAGCAGTGAATCGACACTGAATTCCTACGAGCAGTACTTC. This translates into CASSESTLNSYEQYF.

The chain is built from TRBV5-1 and TRBJ1-1, with D possibly TRBD1 on 5 matching bases. The length of the CDR3 is 15 residues. Trimming stripped 4 bases from V and 1 base from J, with 14 bases between. CDR1 is SGHRS, CDR2 YFSETQ, per germline. Here the CDR3 DNA reads TGCGCCAGCAGCGAGATGGGGGTGAAGAACACTGAAGCTTTCTTT. Translating gives CASSEMGVKNTEAFF.

The chain has TRBV9 and TRBJ1-2; D unresolved. The germline gives CDR1 SGDLS, CDR2 YYNGEE. V lost 0 bases and J 8 bases, leaving 17 bases between the germline ends. The CDR3 spans 15 residues. CDR3 nucleotides: TGTGCCAGCAGCGTAGATGGCGCGCTGACTAGCGGCTACACCTTC. Amino acid sequence: CASSVDGALTSGYTF.

The chain combines TRBV27 with TRBJ1-5; D uncertain. Deletions cut 0 bases from V and 4 bases from J, with 10 bases between. Germline lookup yields CDR1 MNHEY and CDR2 SMNVEV (reference sequence). There are 15 residues in the CDR3. CDR3 sequence (DNA): TGTGCCAGCAGTTTATCGCGCGGGAATAATCAGCCCCAGCATTTT. Encoded protein: CASSLSRGNNQPQHF.

The CDR3 bases are TGTGCCAGCAGCGTTACAGCGTCTGGGGCCAACGTCCTGACTTTC. Translated: CASSVTASGANVLTF. The chain has TRBV9 and TRBJ2-6; D unresolved. The V and J ends lost 2 bases and 1 base respectively, with 7 bases between them. Germline CDR1 reads SGDLS; CDR2 reads YYNGEE. The CDR3 is 15 residues long.

The chain uses TRBV5-4 and TRBJ1-4; D is uncertain. The germline gives CDR1 SGHNT, CDR2 YYREEE (reference sequence). The CDR3 spans 14 residues. Trimming took off 0 bases at V and 1 base at J, with 4 bases between the two ends. CDR3 sequence reads: CASSLEGTNEKLFF. DNA for the CDR3: TGTGCCAGCAGCTTGGAGGGAACTAATGAAAAACTGTTTTTT.

The V call is TRBV6-5, the J call TRBJ2-7; 7 bases map to TRBD1. Germline CDR1 reads MNHEY; CDR2 reads SVGAGI. The CDR3 has 13 amino acids. Trimming removed 4 bases from V and 7 bases from J; junction bases left unmatched: 7. CDR3 DNA sequence: TGTGCCAGCAGTTCGGACAGGTCGGGGGAGCAGTACTTC. Encoded protein: CASSSDRSGEQYF.